This T cell receptor (beta chain) was observed in a study of blood T cell repertoires in COVID-19. In the original analysis: Estimated nucleated cell counts came from reference gene primer amplification. The repertoire was sequenced with immunoSEQ multiplex PCR; TCRdb's copy has only in-frame clones and lacks some. V and J calls and clone size are given by that table; D and trimming were obtained from the DNA. The sample lists 260,000 or so clones, around 88% occurring once. The V segment lost 5 bases and the J segment 3 bases; nucleotides outside the gene matches: 0. The CDR3 has 13 amino acids. Germline V lookup: CDR1 SGDLS, CDR2 YYNGEE.

The chain joins TRBV9 to TRBJ2-1, with 9 bases fitting TRBD2. The sequence came from a woman in her thirties or forties with acute COVID-19. The material sequenced was PBMCs or T cells enriched from blood (not recorded which). This CDR3 is CASRAGGYNEQFF. For the CDR3, the DNA is TGTGCCAGCAGAGCGGGAGGCTACAATGAGCAGTTCTTC.